The 12 T cell receptor beta chains reported below all come from one sample, sequenced in a study of T cell changes during pregnancy in multiple sclerosis. Produced via immunoSEQ multiplex PCR; TCRdb's table is partial and in-frame only. The data show about 100,000 clones, around 92% seen once. The input for sequencing was peripheral blood, taken after pregnancy. Receptor source: a female donor with multiple sclerosis, enrolled in a pregnancy study.

A single count supports this clone. The rearrangement links TRBV19 to TRBJ1-1; TRBD1 might be the D (5 bases). V was pared by 0 bases and J by 1 base, with 24 bases between. This CDR3 has 20 residues. CDR1 and CDR2 (germline): LNHDA, SQIVND (reference sequence). CDR3: CASSIDENFRAGRRNTEAFF. CDR3 in DNA: TGTGCCAGTAGTATAGATGAGAATTTCAGGGCTGGTCGGCGGAACACTGAAGCTTTCTTT.

The chain uses TRBV15 and TRBJ1-1; D not certain. Trimming took off 4 bases at V and 1 base at J, with 13 bases between the two ends. Germline V gene lookup returns CDR1 LNHNV and CDR2 YYDKDF (reference sequence). This CDR3 has 15 residues. The CDR3 is CATSKPGGGNTEAFF. The CDR3 DNA reads as TGTGCCACCAGCAAACCAGGAGGAGGGAACACTGAAGCTTTCTTT.

A few counts support this clone. The CDR3: CASSPSTGTGGAAFF. CDR3 bases: TGTGCCAGTAGCCCCTCTACCGGGACAGGGGGAGCGGCTTTCTTT. The gene calls are TRBV19 and TRBJ1-1; TRBD1 agrees at 11 bases. With V trimmed by 6 bases and J by 11 bases, 14 bases remained unmatched. Germline lookup yields CDR1 LNHDA and CDR2 SQIVND (reference sequence). The CDR3 is made up of 15 amino acids. Full variable domain (remainder filled in from reference TRBV19 and TRBJ1-1): DGGITQSPKYLFRKEGQNVTLSCEQNLNHDAMYWYRQDPGQGLRLIYYSQIVNDFQKGDIAEGYSVSREKKESFPLTVTSAQKNPTAFYLCASSPSTGTGGAAFFGQGTRLTVV.

CDR3 nucleotide sequence: TGCGCCAGCAGCAGCGGGATTGAGCAGTTCTTC. It yields the protein CASSSGIEQFF. V usage is TRBV5-1 and J usage is TRBJ2-1, with TRBD2 identical over 7 bases. The CDR3 loop spans 11 amino acids. Germline lookup yields CDR1 SGHRS and CDR2 YFSETQ. The V and J ends lost 4 bases and 9 bases, in that order; junction bases with no gene match: 1. Based on the CDR3 plus reference TRBV5-1 and TRBJ2-1, the full variable domain is KAGVTQTPRYLIKTRGQQVTLSCSPISGHRSVSWYQQTPGQGLQFLFEYFSETQRNKGNFPGRFSGRQFSNSRSEMNVSTLELGDSALYLCASSSGIEQFFGPGTRLTVL.

This clone was seen just once. The rearrangement links TRBV27 to TRBJ2-2; TRBD1 is a possible D gene (5 bases). V was pared by 6 bases and J by 4 bases, with 12 bases between. This CDR3 has 14 amino acids. Germline-derived CDR1 and CDR2 are MNHEY and SMNVEV (reference sequence). In DNA, the CDR3 is TGTGCCAGCAGATTCCAGGGTGGCACCGGGGAGCTGTTTTTT. This encodes CASRFQGGTGELFF.

The chain carries TRBV5-1 and TRBJ1-1; tentatively, D is TRBD1 (5 bases). Per germline, CDR1 SGHRS and CDR2 YFSETQ. This CDR3 is built from 14 residues. Trimming removed 7 bases from V and 4 bases from J, with 17 bases in between. The CDR3 region has the DNA TGCGCCAGCGGACTTCAGGGACTCGGCACTGAAGCTTTCTTT. Amino acids: CASGLQGLGTEAFF.

The chain carries TRBV27 and TRBJ2-5; 7 bases fit TRBD1. V shed 6 bases and J 7 bases; nucleotides not matched to a gene: 11. This CDR3 region has 14 residues. Looked up from germline, CDR1 is MNHEY and CDR2 is SMNVEV (reference sequence). The CDR3 loop reads CASRSQGEGGTQYF. In DNA form, the CDR3 reads TGTGCCAGCAGATCCCAGGGGGAAGGCGGGACCCAGTACTTC.

The chain uses TRBV11-2 and TRBJ2-5, with TRBD2 identical over 13 bases. The length of the CDR3 is 17 residues. The ends lost 5 bases at V and 2 bases at J; junction bases unmatched: 8. The V gene's germline CDR1 is SGHAT and CDR2 FQNNGV. In nucleotides, the CDR3 is TGTGCCAGCAGCCCAAAGGGACTAGCGGGGACTCAAGAGACCCAGTACTTC. The encoded protein is CASSPKGLAGTQETQYF.

The CDR3 is CASSLDGGGYGYTF. DNA for the CDR3: TGTGCCAGCAGTTTAGACGGGGGGGGCTATGGCTACACCTTC. The rearrangement joins TRBV27 to TRBJ1-2; tentative D call: TRBD1 (5 bases). The CDR3 is 14 residues long. V was trimmed by 2 bases and J by 4 bases, leaving 11 bases between them. CDR1 and CDR2 (germline): MNHEY, SMNVEV (reference sequence).

V and J are TRBV2 and TRBJ1-2; 9 bases are a match to TRBD1. Trimming removed 1 base from V and 8 bases from J; junction bases left unmatched: 11. The CDR3 extends over 16 amino acids. Per germline, CDR1 SNHLY and CDR2 FYNNEI. The CDR3 here is CASSEETGGIVWGYTF. As DNA, the CDR3 is TGTGCCAGCAGTGAAGAAACAGGGGGCATTGTATGGGGCTACACCTTC.

The chain's CDR3 is CASSPRQEVNNEQFF. The CDR3 DNA is TGTGCCAGCTCACCACGGCAGGAGGTAAACAATGAGCAGTTCTTC. The chain uses TRBV18 and TRBJ2-1; a weak D match, TRBD2 (5 bases). CDR3 length equals 15 residues. Germline V gene lookup returns CDR1 KGHSH and CDR2 LQKENI. The germline V and J ends were trimmed by 1 base and 5 bases, with 12 bases remaining between them.

This chain links TRBV7-9 with TRBJ2-7, with 10 bases identical to TRBD1. This CDR3 has 16 amino acids. Trimming at V came to 5 bases and at J to 5 bases, leaving 12 bases not matched to a gene. The germline V gene has CDR1 SEHNR and CDR2 FQNEAQ (reference sequence). The CDR3 coding sequence is TGTGCCAGCAGCCCCCCTCGCAGGACAGGGGGTAACGAGCAGTACTTC. Translation gives CASSPPRRTGGNEQYF.